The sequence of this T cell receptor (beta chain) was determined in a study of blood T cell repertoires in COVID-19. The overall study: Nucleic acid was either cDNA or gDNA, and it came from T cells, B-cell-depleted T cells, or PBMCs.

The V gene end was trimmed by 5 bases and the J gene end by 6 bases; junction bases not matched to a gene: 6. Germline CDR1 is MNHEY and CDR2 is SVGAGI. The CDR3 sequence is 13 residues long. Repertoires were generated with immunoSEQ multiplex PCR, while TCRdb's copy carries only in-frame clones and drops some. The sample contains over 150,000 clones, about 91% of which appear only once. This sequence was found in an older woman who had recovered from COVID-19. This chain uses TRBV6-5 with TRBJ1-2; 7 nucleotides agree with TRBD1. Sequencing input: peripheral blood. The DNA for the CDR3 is TGTGCCAGCAGTCATACACAGGGGAATGGCTACACCTTC. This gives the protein CASSHTQGNGYTF.